This record concerns one T cell receptor (beta chain) sequence. Its antigen is not identified. TCRdb's copy holds only in-frame clones and misses some; the assay was immunoSEQ multiplex PCR. The sample carries roughly 100,000 clones, just over 90% recorded once. The data derive from a study of siplizumab effects on memory and regulatory T cells. Study-wide results and limits: Some alloreactive sequences were traceable to unstimulated CD4+ memory cells, and siplizumab significantly reduced them.

Losses at the gene ends were 4 bases for V and 0 bases for J; bases not matched to a gene: 3. CDR1 is SGHRS, CDR2 YFSETQ, per germline. The CDR3 totals 17 residues. This TCR derives from a human donor in good health. V and J are TRBV5-1 and TRBJ2-2; 13 positions match TRBD2. Sequencing was carried out using CD4+ T cells sorted from blood. CDR3 protein: CASSQGLAGTNTGELFF. The CDR3 bases are TGCGCCAGCAGCCAGGGACTAGCGGGGACGAACACCGGGGAGCTGTTTTTT.